The table lists the clone carrying this T cell receptor beta chain with many counts. Its antigen is undetermined. This sample is part of a study of metastatic and nonmetastatic thyroid tumors. Across the study: It was across blood and tumor or nodule tissue from malignant and benign thyroid patients that repertoires were compared. Notes on the study in general: Patients with malignant thyroid tumors reportedly had significantly higher TCR beta diversity than those with benign nodules, in blood and tumor.

V was cut by 4 bases and J by 5 bases, with 12 bases left in between. Germline CDR1 is MNHNS and CDR2 is SASEGT. This CDR3 has 15 amino acids. Original data processing: To classify distant metastasis in papillary thyroid cancer, a model was built from CDR3 differences across clinicopathological groups. TCRdb re-called the PCR reads with MiXCR. TCRdb, not the authors, supplied the V and J calls. The table lists roughly 45,000 clones, under 4% of them singletons. Before thyroid surgery, none of the patients had received any treatment. The material sequenced was blood. The sequence was collected from a female donor with papillary thyroid cancer or a benign thyroid nodule (not recorded which). Some clones in this sample may be carry-over from other donors' samples. The rearrangement joins TRBV6-1 to TRBJ1-6; D call uncertain. The DNA of the CDR3 is TGTGCCAGCAGTGTAGAAGTCGGGGATAATTCACCCCTCCACTTT. Translating gives CASSVEVGDNSPLHF.